The 28 T cell receptor beta chains below come from one sample, sequenced in a study of shared clonotypes between healthy human individuals. The repertoire was sequenced with immunoSEQ multiplex PCR; TCRdb's copy has only in-frame clones and lacks some. Among roughly 1,000,000 clones listed, 75% to 85% were seen once. Sample: memory CD4+ T cells from PBMCs. Noted subset: CD45RA-negative fraction. These receptors were collected from a young man in good health. Some clones in this sample may be carry-over from other donors' samples.

The V and J genes are TRBV5-4 and TRBJ2-7; perhaps TRBD2 as D (6 bases). V dropped 4 bases and J dropped 4 bases, with 18 bases sitting between them. This CDR3 comprises 15 residues. Germline V gene data show CDR1 as SGHNT and CDR2 as YYREEE (reference sequence). The DNA for the CDR3 is TGTGCCAGCAGCACCTCAGGGTCCCTAGCGTACGAGCAGTACTTC. This sequence encodes CASSTSGSLAYEQYF.

This chain connects TRBV5-1 to TRBJ1-1; D possibly corresponds to TRBD1 (5 bases). The CDR3 contains 14 residues. V was pared by 0 bases and J by 2 bases, with 8 bases between. The germline V gene has CDR1 SGHRS and CDR2 YFSETQ. In nucleotides, the CDR3 is TGCGCCAGCAGCTTGGAACAGGCAAACACTGAAGCTTTCTTT. It codes for CASSLEQANTEAFF.

The V gene is TRBV11-2, the J gene TRBJ2-7; TRBD2 might be the D (5 bases). CDR1 SGHAT and CDR2 FQNNGV come from the germline V gene. Trimming removed 5 bases at V and 3 bases at J, with 20 bases between. The CDR3 sequence is 16 residues long. DNA of the CDR3: TGTGCCAGCAGCCCCGTCCGGGGTAGAAGGAGCTACGAGCAGTACTTC. It encodes CASSPVRGRRSYEQYF.

This chain connects TRBV28 to TRBJ1-1, with TRBD1 matching 9 bases. V was pared by 2 bases and J by 6 bases, with 7 bases of the junction left unmatched. The CDR3 is 15 amino acids. Germline CDR1 MDHEN, CDR2 SYDVKM. The CDR3 spells CASSLPDRGRAEAFF. The CDR3 DNA reads TGTGCCAGCAGTTTACCGGACAGGGGAAGGGCTGAAGCTTTCTTT.

The rearrangement links TRBV28 to TRBJ2-5, with TRBD2 as a possible D gene (6 bases). Looked up from germline, CDR1 is MDHEN and CDR2 is SYDVKM. V dropped 3 bases and J dropped 5 bases, with 10 bases sitting between them. This CDR3 region has 13 residues. This CDR3 reads CASSLVSGETQYF. The CDR3 DNA reads TGTGCCAGCAGTTTGGTCAGCGGGGAGACCCAGTACTTC.

The chain has TRBV25-1 and TRBJ1-3, with D maybe TRBD1 (6 bases). CDR1 is MGHDK, CDR2 SYGVNS, per germline. The CDR3 totals 15 residues. Trimming left V 4 bases short and J 4 bases short, with 14 bases between. The DNA of the CDR3 is TGTGCCAGCAGTGGGGTGGGGACACTCGGAAACACCATATATTTT. This gives the protein CASSGVGTLGNTIYF.

A few counts support this clone. This chain joins TRBV11-3 and TRBJ2-7; D gene uncertain. The CDR3 runs 12 residues. V was cut by 5 bases and J by 6 bases, with 11 bases left in between. CDR1 SGHNT and CDR2 YENEEA come from the germline V gene. The CDR3 reads CASSPRAGEQYF. The CDR3 region has the DNA TGTGCCAGCAGCCCTAGGGCCGGCGAGCAGTACTTC. The whole variable domain, filled in from reference TRBV11-3 and TRBJ2-7, reads EAGVVQSPRYKIIEKKQPVAFWCNPISGHNTLYWYLQNLGQGPELLIRYENEEAVDDSQLPKDRFSAERLKGVDSTLKIQPAELGDSAVYLCASSPRAGEQYFGPGTRLTVT.

The V call is TRBV5-1, the J call TRBJ1-2; a weak D match, TRBD1 (5 bases). Trimming removed 0 bases from V and 12 bases from J, with 18 bases in between. The CDR3 is made up of 14 amino acids. Germline CDR1 is SGHRS and CDR2 is YFSETQ. The CDR3 bases are TGCGCCAGCAGCTTGGCCGAAGGGGCAGCACGGAACACCTTC. Protein: CASSLAEGAARNTF.

V gene TRBV7-3 combines with J gene TRBJ2-1; 9 bases match TRBD2. Trimming took 5 bases from V and 8 from J; bases not matched to a gene: 16. This CDR3 contains 17 residues. Germline CDR1 is SGHTA and CDR2 is FQGTGA. DNA for the CDR3: TGTGCCAGCAGCCGAAATTTAGCGGGAGAATTAAGCTATGAGCAGTTCTTC. This encodes CASSRNLAGELSYEQFF.

This chain connects TRBV7-8 to TRBJ2-1; 7 nucleotides match TRBD2. CDR1 SGHVS and CDR2 FQNEAQ come from the germline V gene. V trimming: 10 bases; J trimming: 3 bases; junction bases outside the gene matches: 9. CDR3 length: 14 amino acids. In DNA, the CDR3 is TGTGCCACGCTACTAGCGACGGGCTACAATGAGCAGTTCTTC. Protein: CATLLATGYNEQFF.

The chain employs TRBV18 and TRBJ2-5, with 7 bases identical to TRBD2. CDR3 size: 14 residues. The germline V gene has CDR1 KGHSH and CDR2 LQKENI. Trimming cost V 3 bases and J 7 bases; bases outside gene matches: 8. The CDR3 nucleotides read TGTGCCAGCTCACCCCTAGCGGAAGTTGGGACCCAGTACTTC. Its protein product is CASSPLAEVGTQYF.

Concerning this clone: A read error may be the cause here, since a much bigger clone is one base away. The same CDR3 arises from other DNA sequences in this sample as well. This rearrangement joins TRBV7-3 to TRBJ2-5; 11 nucleotides align to TRBD2. CDR3 length: 14 residues. Germline V gene lookup returns CDR1 SGHTA and CDR2 FQGTGA. J gave up 3 bases and V 5 bases, and 2 bases lay outside the gene matches. The CDR3 region has the DNA TGTGCCAGCAGCCCGGGACTAGCGGAAGAGACCCAGTACTTC. As protein: CASSPGLAEETQYF.

J is TRBJ2-4 and V is TRBV29-1, with 7 bases that match TRBD1. The J segment lost 0 bases and the V segment lost 6 bases, leaving 5 bases of the junction unmatched. The CDR3 loop spans 14 amino acids. Germline lookup yields CDR1 SQVTM and CDR2 ANQGSEA. In nucleotides, the CDR3 is TGCAGCGTGTCCGGGACAGCAGCCAAAAACATTCAGTACTTC. This encodes CSVSGTAAKNIQYF. Variable domain in full (rest from reference TRBV29-1 and TRBJ2-4): SAVISQKPSRDICQRGTSLTIQCQVDSQVTMMFWYRQQPGQSLTLIATANQGSEATYESGFVIDKFPISRPNLTFSTLTVSNMSPEDSSIYLCSVSGTAAKNIQYFGAGTRLSVL.

The chain has TRBV5-1 and TRBJ1-5; D is ambiguous. The germline CDR1 and CDR2 sequences are SGHRS and YFSETQ. CDR3 length equals 14 residues. V lost 3 bases, J lost 3 bases, and 10 bases lay in between. This CDR3 is CASSSGLPNQPQHF. CDR3 bases: TGCGCCAGCAGCTCCGGGCTCCCCAATCAGCCCCAGCATTTT.

This chain links TRBV7-9 with TRBJ1-1; D gene unclear. The CDR3 sequence is 16 residues long. Germline-derived CDR1 and CDR2 are SEHNR and FQNEAQ (reference sequence). Trimming removed 2 bases from V and 6 bases from J, with 19 bases in between. CDR3 DNA sequence: TGTGCCAGCAGCTTAATTCGGACGTTAGGGCTTGCTGAAGCTTTCTTT. As protein: CASSLIRTLGLAEAFF.

This chain uses TRBV7-2 with TRBJ1-3; the D is unclear. CDR3 size: 14 residues. V was shortened by 5 bases and J by 0 bases, with 8 bases between the two germline ends. Germline loops: CDR1 SGHTA, CDR2 FQGNSA. The CDR3 DNA reads as TGTGCCAGCAGCCCTGAGGGCTCTGGAAACACCATATATTTT. This encodes CASSPEGSGNTIYF. The full variable domain, its missing parts supplied by reference TRBV7-2 and TRBJ1-3, is GAGVSQSPSNKVTEKGKDVELRCDPISGHTALYWYRQSLGQGLEFLIYFQGNSAPDKSGLPSDRFSAERTGGSVSTLTIQRTQQEDSAVYLCASSPEGSGNTIYFGEGSWLTVV.

This rearrangement joins TRBV6-5 to TRBJ2-2, with D maybe TRBD2 (5 bases). This CDR3 has 16 residues. Trimming stripped 4 bases from V and 4 bases from J, with 16 bases between. The germline V gene has CDR1 MNHEY and CDR2 SVGAGI. The CDR3 region is CASSWLVHRGTGELFF. CDR3 coding DNA: TGTGCCAGCAGTTGGTTAGTTCATCGGGGCACCGGGGAGCTGTTTTTT.

The gene calls are TRBV27 and TRBJ2-7; 10 positions agree with TRBD1. CDR3 length: 14 residues. Germline V CDR1 and CDR2: MNHEY, SMNVEV (reference sequence). The ends lost 5 bases at V and 8 bases at J; junction bases unmatched: 9. The CDR3 DNA is TGTGCCAGCAGTGCGGGACAGGGGTCTACGAAGCAGTACTTC. Its protein is CASSAGQGSTKQYF.

The chain links TRBV11-2 to TRBJ2-7; 8 bases are a match to TRBD1. CDR3 length: 12 amino acids. Germline-derived CDR1 and CDR2 are SGHAT and FQNNGV. V was pared by 5 bases and J by 10 bases, with 7 bases of the junction left unmatched. CDR3 coding DNA: TGTGCCAGCAGCGTCGGACAGGGATATCAGTACTTC. Translation: CASSVGQGYQYF.

The V gene is TRBV7-2, the J gene TRBJ2-5; D may match TRBD1 or TRBD2 (5 bases each). V dropped 5 bases and J dropped 0 bases, with 22 bases sitting between them. The CDR3 contains 18 residues. Germline values: CDR1 SGHTA, CDR2 FQGNSA. The CDR3 DNA reads as TGTGCCAGCAGCCCCCCGGGACGCAGGCCCTACAACCAAGAGACCCAGTACTTC. It encodes CASSPPGRRPYNQETQYF.

This chain uses TRBV5-5 with TRBJ1-2; D is unresolved. Germline CDR1 and CDR2: SGHKS and YYEKEE (reference sequence). Trimming took off 1 base at V and 3 bases at J, with 4 bases between the two ends. There are 12 residues in the CDR3. The CDR3, as DNA: TGTGCCAGCAGCTTGACGGACTATGGCTACACCTTC. Residues: CASSLTDYGYTF.

The rearrangement uses TRBV9 and TRBJ2-2; possible D gene TRBD2, 5 bases. The CDR3 length is 14 residues. Germline CDR1 reads SGDLS; CDR2 reads YYNGEE. Trimming removed 1 base from V and 4 bases from J, with 8 bases in between. CDR3 DNA: TGTGCCAGCAGCGTACTTACTAGCACCGGGGAGCTGTTTTTT. Translating gives CASSVLTSTGELFF.

This clone was recorded a few times. The V call is TRBV28, the J call TRBJ1-2, with TRBD1 as a possible D gene (5 bases). Trimming cost V 3 bases and J 4 bases, with 12 bases left between them. The CDR3 spans 14 residues. Germline-derived CDR1 and CDR2 are MDHEN and SYDVKM. The CDR3 reads CASSFQGLVYGYTF. DNA for the CDR3: TGTGCCAGCAGTTTCCAGGGCTTGGTCTATGGCTACACCTTC.

In the case of this clone: Other nucleotide sequences from this sample produce the same CDR3. The V call is TRBV5-1, the J call TRBJ1-1, with 7 bases fitting TRBD1. V trimming: 4 bases; J trimming: 1 base; junction bases outside the gene matches: 4. CDR3 length: 14 amino acids. Germline V gene data show CDR1 as SGHRS and CDR2 as YFSETQ. CDR3 in amino acids: CASSLRTGNTEAFF. CDR3 bases: TGCGCCAGCAGCCTCCGGACAGGGAACACTGAAGCTTTCTTT. The whole variable domain, remainder taken from reference TRBV5-1 and TRBJ1-1, is KAGVTQTPRYLIKTRGQQVTLSCSPISGHRSVSWYQQTPGQGLQFLFEYFSETQRNKGNFPGRFSGRQFSNSRSEMNVSTLELGDSALYLCASSLRTGNTEAFFGQGTRLTVV.

V and J are TRBV7-8 and TRBJ1-5; a weak D match, TRBD1 (5 bases). Germline V gene sequence: CDR1 SGHVS, CDR2 FQNEAQ. CDR3 length equals 14 residues. The germline V and J ends were trimmed by 5 bases and 9 bases, with 17 bases remaining between them. The CDR3 is CASSPITGDGPQHF. CDR3 coding DNA: TGTGCCAGCAGCCCCATAACGGGGGACGGGCCCCAGCATTTT.

The V call is TRBV5-1, the J call TRBJ2-2; either TRBD1 or TRBD2 may supply D (6 bases each). Germline lookup yields CDR1 SGHRS and CDR2 YFSETQ. Trimming stripped 4 bases from V and 5 bases from J, with 15 bases between. This CDR3 has 15 residues. The CDR3, as DNA: TGCGCCAGCAGCCCCCTTGGGGGGCGTACCGGGGAGCTGTTTTTT. Protein sequence: CASSPLGGRTGELFF.

The CDR3 sequence: CASSWEAYTEAFF. For the CDR3, the DNA is TGTGCCAGCAGTTGGGAAGCGTACACTGAAGCTTTCTTT. This sequence joins TRBV6-5 and TRBJ1-1; D gene unclear. There are 13 residues in the CDR3. V shed 4 bases and J shed 3 bases, with 9 bases lying between them. From germline, CDR1 is MNHEY and CDR2 SVGAGI.

This clone was seen only a few times. The V and J genes are TRBV29-1 and TRBJ1-2; 10 positions match TRBD1. The germline V gene encodes CDR1 SQVTM and CDR2 ANQGSEA. The CDR3 is made up of 14 amino acids. The junction had 3 bases not matched to a gene; V was cut back by 3 bases and J by 2 bases. CDR3 sequence reads: CSVDLGQGNYGYTF. DNA of the CDR3: TGCAGCGTTGACCTGGGACAGGGGAACTATGGCTACACCTTC.